A selection of T cell receptor beta chains follows, all from one sample in a study of shared clonotypes between healthy human individuals. The method was immunoSEQ multiplex PCR; TCRdb's version includes in-frame clones alone and lacks a portion of them. The sample lists 2 million to 3 million clones; under 95% were seen once. The sequencing sample was made of naive CD4+ T cells from PBMCs. These receptors originate from a man younger than 35 in good health. Some clones in this sample may be carry-over from other donors' samples. Each CDR3 is given with its conserved first and last residue. Each record gives: D gene, V gene, J gene, CDR3 length, CDR3 DNA, CDR3 protein. D genes are given only for firm matches.

TRBD1	TRBV7-6	TRBJ1-1	14	TGTGCCAGCAGCACCCGACGTGACAGGGGGACAGCTTTCTTT	CASSTRRDRGTAFF
TRBD1	TRBV15	TRBJ1-5	14	TGTGCCACCAGCGAGCAGGGGGGCAATCAGCCCCAGCATTTT	CATSEQGGNQPQHF
.	TRBV19	TRBJ2-7	15	TGTGCCAGTAGTATTAGCAGGACCAAATCCTACGAGCAGTACTTC	CASSISRTKSYEQYF
.	TRBV13	TRBJ2-7	13	TGTGCCAGCAGCTTATTCCTACACCCCGAGCAGTACTTC	CASSLFLHPEQYF
.	TRBV18	TRBJ1-2	15	TGTGCCAGCTCACCAAGTAAGGGGGGAAACTATGGCTACACCTTC	CASSPSKGGNYGYTF
.	TRBV23-1	TRBJ2-2	16	TGCGCCAGAAGTGCCCCAGGGAGAGGTTACACCGGGGAGCTGTTTTTT	CARSAPGRGYTGELFF
.	TRBV5-6	TRBJ2-3	16	TGTGCCAGCAGCTTGTTCCCAGGTCAGATCACAGATACGCAGTATTTT	CASSLFPGQITDTQYF
.	TRBV4-3	TRBJ1-5	14	TGCGCCAGCAGCCAACAACCCAAGGGTCAGCCCCAGCATTTT	CASSQQPKGQPQHF
.	TRBV5-1	TRBJ2-7	11	TGCGCCAGCAGCTTTTCGGCCGAGCAGTACTTC	CASSFSAEQYF
TRBD1	TRBV7-2	TRBJ2-7	15	TGTGCCAGCAGCTTAGGAGGGGGCGACGGGTACGAGCAGTACTTC	CASSLGGGDGYEQYF
TRBD2	TRBV2	TRBJ2-1	17	TGTGCCAGCAGTGAAGCGCCGGGCGGGAGGACCCACAATGAGCAGTTCTTC	CASSEAPGGRTHNEQFF